This entry lists 5 T cell receptor beta chains sequenced from one sample in a study of blood T cell repertoires in COVID-19. Using immunoSEQ multiplex PCR, the repertoire was profiled, and TCRdb retains in-frame clones only, with some absent. The sample lists a few hundred thousand clones, 75% to 95% occurring once. The sample consisted of peripheral blood. All receptors derive from a woman aged 25 to 39 with COVID-19, enrolled during active disease.

This clone was detected once. The rearrangement joins TRBV11-2 to TRBJ1-5; D is undetermined. Trimming shortened V by 5 bases and J by 0 bases, and 8 bases separated the two germline ends. CDR3 length equals 14 residues. The germline gives CDR1 SGHAT, CDR2 FQNNGV. The CDR3 here is CASSPTYSNQPQHF. The CDR3 DNA follows: TGTGCCAGCAGCCCGACATATAGCAATCAGCCCCAGCATTTT.

The rearrangement joins TRBV6-5 to TRBJ1-1; D is unresolved. Germline V gene lookup returns CDR1 MNHEY and CDR2 SVGAGI. The CDR3 totals 13 residues. V was pared by 5 bases and J by 9 bases, with 16 bases between. The CDR3 region has the DNA TGTGCCAGCAGTCTGAGACAAGCCCCAAAAGCTTTCTTT. Protein product: CASSLRQAPKAFF.

The chain joins TRBV27 to TRBJ2-7; weak D call: TRBD2 (6 bases). Germline V gene sequence: CDR1 MNHEY, CDR2 SMNVEV (reference sequence). V was pared by 6 bases and J by 1 base, with 13 bases between. CDR3 length: 14 amino acids. As DNA, the CDR3 is TGTGCCAGCAGGCCGGGACTCCTATCCTACGAGCAGTACTTC. Protein: CASRPGLLSYEQYF.

CDR3 loop: CASSRELAGRDSHEQYF. The CDR3 coding sequence is TGTGCCAGCAGTCGGGAACTAGCGGGACGGGATTCCCACGAGCAGTACTTC. The chain combines TRBV9 with TRBJ2-7; 10 bases are shared with TRBD2. The junction had 16 bases not matched to a gene; V was cut back by 5 bases and J by 5 bases. The germline V gene encodes CDR1 SGDLS and CDR2 YYNGEE. The CDR3 sequence is 17 residues long.

The chain combines TRBV5-4 with TRBJ2-3; TRBD2 agrees at 10 bases. Germline CDR1 is SGHNT and CDR2 is YYREEE (reference sequence). CDR3 length equals 16 residues. The V and J ends lost 0 bases and 8 bases, in that order; junction bases with no gene match: 9. The CDR3 nucleotides read TGTGCCAGCAGCTTGGAGGGAGCGGGAGGGCGAGGTACGCAGTATTTT. It yields the protein CASSLEGAGGRGTQYF.